Following are 23 T cell receptor beta chains from one sample sequenced in a study of spatial heterogeneity in lung cancer. The time point denotes: blood at routine non-recurrence follow-up after resection. TCRdb processed the 5' RACE reads anew with MiXCR; each CDR3 protein has one entry. The sample contains 25,000 to 35,000 distinct CDR3 sequences, roughly 5.7% of which appear only once. The sequences come from PBMCs, collected at follow-up. The receptors come from a female donor with early-stage non-small cell lung cancer.

This clonotype has a count of ten or more. The chain links TRBV5-6 to TRBJ2-7; D remains unclear. This CDR3 is built from 12 residues. Germline assignment: CDR1 SGHDT and CDR2 YYEEEE. Trimming removed 0 bases at V and 3 bases at J, with 4 bases between. The CDR3 spells CASSLVGYEQYF. The DNA of the CDR3 is TGTGCCAGCAGCTTGGTTGGCTACGAGCAGTACTTC.

This clonotype was found many times. The chain recombines TRBV11-1 with TRBJ2-7; TRBD2 matches at 8 bases. CDR3 length: 12 amino acids. The V and J ends lost 5 bases and 7 bases, in that order; junction bases with no gene match: 4. The germline CDR1 and CDR2 sequences are SGHAT and FQDESV (reference sequence). In DNA form, the CDR3 reads TGTGCCAGCAGCGAAGCGGGGGAAGAGCAGTACTTC. This sequence encodes CASSEAGEEQYF. Full variable domain (rest looked up from reference TRBV11-1 and TRBJ2-7): EAEVAQSPRYKITEKSQAVAFWCDPISGHATLYWYRQILGQGPELLVQFQDESVVDDSQLPKDRFSAERLKGVDSTLKIQPAELGDSAMYLCASSEAGEEQYFGPGTRLTVT.

This clonotype was seen at least ten times. The rearrangement uses TRBV20-1 and TRBJ2-1; the D gene is possibly TRBD2 (5 bases). Germline V CDR1 and CDR2: DFQATT, SNEGSKA (reference sequence). Trimming took 4 bases from V and 3 from J, leaving 13 bases between them. The CDR3 contains 14 residues. CDR3 sequence: CSAMTTLYYNEQFF. Written as DNA, the CDR3 is TGCAGTGCTATGACTACCTTATACTACAATGAGCAGTTCTTC.

This clonotype has ten or more counts. The CDR3 region has the DNA TGTGCCAGCACCCCTACAGGCTTCTCGGGCGAGCAGTACTTC. It translates to CASTPTGFSGEQYF. The V gene is TRBV28, the J gene TRBJ2-7; possible D gene TRBD1, 5 bases. Looked up from germline, CDR1 is MDHEN and CDR2 is SYDVKM. V was cut by 7 bases and J by 6 bases, with 19 bases left in between. The CDR3 loop spans 14 amino acids.

This clonotype was detected many times. The J gene is TRBJ1-5, the V gene TRBV6-5; 7 nucleotides align to TRBD1. Germline trimming cut 6 bases from V and 5 bases from J; bases unmatched to any gene: 7. Germline assignment: CDR1 MNHEY and CDR2 SVGAGI. CDR3 length: 14 residues. DNA for the CDR3: TGTGCCAGCAGGGCGACAGGGAGGGATCAGCCCCAGCATTTT. It is translated as CASRATGRDQPQHF.

This clonotype was observed at least ten times. The chain combines TRBV28 with TRBJ1-1, with TRBD1 as a possible D gene (5 bases). CDR1 MDHEN and CDR2 SYDVKM come from the germline V gene. V was shortened by 5 bases and J by 5 bases, with 12 bases between the two germline ends. There are 13 residues in the CDR3. DNA for the CDR3: TGTGCCAGCAGTCCCAGGGATAGAACTGAAGCTTTCTTT. This translates into CASSPRDRTEAFF.

This clonotype was detected ten times or more. The V gene is TRBV6-1, the J gene TRBJ1-5; TRBD1 is a possible D gene (6 bases). The V gene's germline CDR1 is MNHNS and CDR2 SASEGT. This CDR3 region has 15 residues. The V end lost 1 base, the J end lost 7 bases, and 14 bases lay between the germline ends. The CDR3 bases are TGTGCCAGCAGTGAAGATCGGCAGGGGAACCAGCCCCAGCATTTT. Residues: CASSEDRQGNQPQHF.

This clonotype was counted at least ten times. The chain recombines TRBV15 with TRBJ1-2, with TRBD1 matching 8 bases. CDR3 length: 15 residues. V lost 8 bases, J lost 8 bases, and 16 bases stayed unmatched. Germline-derived CDR1 and CDR2 are LNHNV and YYDKDF (reference sequence). CDR3 sequence reads: CATRAGTGGILGYTF. For the CDR3, the DNA is TGTGCCACCCGAGCCGGGACAGGAGGGATATTGGGCTACACCTTC.

J is TRBJ2-1 and V is TRBV6-1, with 11 bases that match TRBD1. Germline V gene data show CDR1 as MNHNS and CDR2 as SASEGT. The ends lost 2 bases at V and 5 bases at J; junction bases unmatched: 20. This CDR3 is built from 21 residues. The CDR3 DNA sequence: TGTGCCAGCAGTGAATGGGGACAGGGGGTTTTCAGTGATGGACCGAACAATGAGCAGTTCTTC. As protein: CASSEWGQGVFSDGPNNEQFF.

The sample holds many counts of this clonotype. The rearrangement joins TRBV23-1 to TRBJ2-7, with D perhaps TRBD1 or TRBD2 (5 bases each). TRBV23-1 is an ORF, and what it does is uncertain. V lost 2 bases to trimming and J lost 3 bases, with 20 bases between them. The CDR3 spans 17 residues. This CDR3 is CASSQAEGQQRNYEQYF. CDR3 bases: TGCGCCAGCAGTCAAGCAGAGGGGCAGCAGCGGAACTACGAGCAGTACTTC.

This clonotype was detected ten times or more. The chain links TRBV4-2 to TRBJ2-1; possibly TRBD2 for D (7 bases). V was trimmed by 0 bases and J by 3 bases, leaving 15 bases between them. The CDR3 runs 17 residues. Germline V gives CDR1 LGHNA, CDR2 YNFKEQ. The CDR3 loop is CASSQDVRAGHYNEQFF. CDR3 DNA: TGTGCCAGCAGCCAAGATGTTAGAGCGGGACACTACAATGAGCAGTTCTTC.

This clonotype was found many times. V gene TRBV12-3 or TRBV12-4 combines with J gene TRBJ2-3; the match to TRBD2 covers 10 bases. Trimming removed 6 bases from V and 2 bases from J; junction bases left unmatched: 5. The length of the CDR3 is 15 residues. CDR3 sequence reads: CASRSSGRFTDTQYF. CDR3 DNA: TGTGCCAGCAGGAGTAGCGGGAGGTTCACAGATACGCAGTATTTT.

This clonotype occurred many times. J is TRBJ2-4 and V is TRBV29-1, with 12 bases matching TRBD2. Germline CDR1 is SQVTM and CDR2 is ANQGSEA. The CDR3 spans 13 residues. V was pared by 6 bases and J by 8 bases, with 5 bases of the junction left unmatched. CDR3 sequence reads: CSVLAGGLDIQYF. In DNA form, the CDR3 reads TGCAGCGTACTAGCGGGGGGCCTGGACATTCAGTACTTC.

This clonotype occurred many times. The rearrangement links TRBV3-1 to TRBJ1-6; 8 bases agree with TRBD1. V lost 5 bases to trimming and J lost 6 bases; unmatched junction nucleotides: 9. Germline V gene sequence: CDR1 LGHDT, CDR2 YNNKEL (reference sequence). This CDR3 is 16 amino acids long. Written as DNA, the CDR3 is TGTGCCAGCAGCTTCCAAGGGGACAGGCTTAATTCACCCCTCCACTTT. Translated, it gives CASSFQGDRLNSPLHF.

In this sample, this clonotype turned up many times. The rearrangement joins TRBV2 to TRBJ2-2, with D perhaps given as TRBD1 or TRBD2 (6 bases each). Trimming removed 7 bases from V and 4 bases from J, with 16 bases in between. Germline V gene sequence: CDR1 SNHLY, CDR2 FYNNEI. The CDR3 has 15 amino acids. In nucleotides, the CDR3 is TGTGCCAGCACCTACGGGGGCGCGGGCACCGGGGAGCTGTTTTTT. This translates into CASTYGGAGTGELFF.

This clonotype was detected many times. The gene calls are TRBV5-1 and TRBJ2-3, with D maybe TRBD1 (5 bases). The CDR3 totals 16 residues. V lost 4 bases, J lost 4 bases, and 19 bases lay in between. Looked up from germline, CDR1 is SGHRS and CDR2 is YFSETQ. CDR3 bases: TGCGCCAGCAGCCCGCCCGCGGCAGGGCTGGCAGATACGCAGTATTTT. Translated, it gives CASSPPAAGLADTQYF.

Within the sample, this clonotype is medium-sized. This sequence joins TRBV4-3 and TRBJ2-3; 11 nucleotides align to TRBD2. The germline V gene encodes CDR1 LGHNA and CDR2 YSLEER. The J segment lost 0 bases and the V segment lost 1 base, leaving 6 bases of the junction unmatched. This CDR3 has 18 amino acids. For the CDR3, the DNA is TGCGCCAGCAGCCAAGGAAGTCGACTAGCGGGGAGCACAGATACGCAGTATTTT. Translated, it gives CASSQGSRLAGSTDTQYF.

This clonotype has at least ten counts. The rearrangement joins TRBV2 to TRBJ1-1; 8 positions match TRBD1. The CDR3 has 15 residues. Germline V gene lookup returns CDR1 SNHLY and CDR2 FYNNEI. Trimming cost V 0 bases and J 1 base; bases outside gene matches: 1. The CDR3 DNA follows: TGTGCCAGCAGTGAAGCGGGGACAGGGAACACTGAAGCTTTCTTT. Amino acids: CASSEAGTGNTEAFF.

The chain recombines TRBV20-1 with TRBJ2-7; D may correspond to TRBD1 or TRBD2 (5 bases each). The CDR3 is made up of 14 amino acids. V lost 2 bases, J lost 4 bases, and 15 bases lay in between. CDR1 and CDR2 (germline): DFQATT, SNEGSKA (reference sequence). For the CDR3, the DNA is TGCAGTGCTAGATCCCGGGACCACCCTTACGAGCAGTACTTC. It translates to CSARSRDHPYEQYF.

This clonotype was counted ten times or more. The CDR3, as DNA: TGTGCCAGCAGTTTTGACGGAATCAGGGGTGGCTACACCTTC. Its translation: CASSFDGIRGGYTF. The chain uses TRBV2 and TRBJ1-2; TRBD1 is a possible D gene (6 bases). Deletions cut 5 bases from V and 7 bases from J, with 17 bases between. The CDR3 is 14 residues long. The germline gives CDR1 SNHLY, CDR2 FYNNEI.

The sample holds a few counts of this clonotype. The chain is built from TRBV7-3 and TRBJ2-3, with D possibly TRBD1 on 6 matching bases. Per germline, CDR1 SGHTA and CDR2 FQGTGA. This CDR3 contains 14 residues. V gave up 3 bases and J gave up 0 bases, with 7 bases separating them. CDR3 sequence (DNA): TGTGCCAGCAGCTTCCAGGGGAGCACAGATACGCAGTATTTT. This codes for CASSFQGSTDTQYF.

This clonotype was seen ten or more times. V is TRBV20-1 and J is TRBJ1-5; 8 bases are shared with TRBD1. V trimming: 1 base; J trimming: 6 bases; junction bases outside the gene matches: 5. Germline CDR1 reads DFQATT; CDR2 reads SNEGSKA (reference sequence). The CDR3 loop spans 14 amino acids. The CDR3 here is CSARVQGGSQPQHF. The CDR3 nucleotides are TGCAGTGCTAGAGTACAGGGGGGAAGTCAGCCCCAGCATTTT.

This clonotype has only a few counts. V gene TRBV20-1 combines with J gene TRBJ2-3, with 16 positions matching TRBD2. Germline V gene sequence: CDR1 DFQATT, CDR2 SNEGSKA (reference sequence). This CDR3 has 16 amino acids. The DNA for the CDR3 is TGCAGCTTTGTGCCGGGACTAGCGGGAGGGACAGATACGCAGTATTTT. It is translated as CSFVPGLAGGTDTQYF.